Each of the 5 T cell receptor beta chains below was sequenced from the same sample in a study of blood T cells in healthy people across ages. Primed by a sample-barcoded 5' primer and a J-beta primer mix, a second PCR proceeded for roughly 7 to 11 cycles. MiXCR, applied by TCRdb to the 5' RACE reads, yields one record per CDR3 protein. The repertoire consists of over 600,000 distinct CDR3 sequences, with more than 55% occurring once and the leading ten covering around 25%. The material sequenced was blood. The receptors here all came from a middle-aged man in good health.

This sequence joins TRBV18 and TRBJ1-1; D gene unclear. The CDR3 is made up of 15 amino acids. Trimming pared 3 bases from V and 2 bases from J, leaving 13 bases between. CDR1 is KGHSH and CDR2 is LQKENI in the germline V gene. The chain's CDR3 is CASSPVSGPNTEAFF. The CDR3 DNA is TGTGCCAGCTCACCCGTCAGTGGCCCCAACACTGAAGCTTTCTTT.

This clonotype was seen once. The chain combines TRBV7-6 with TRBJ2-5; D is undetermined. The V end was cut by 5 bases, the J end by 2 bases, with 9 bases between. The CDR3 runs to 13 residues. Germline CDR1 is SGHVS and CDR2 is FNYEAQ. DNA of the CDR3: TGTGCCAGCAGCCGCGGATGGCAAGAGACCCAGTACTTC. It is translated as CASSRGWQETQYF.

In this sample, this clonotype turned up a few times. This chain connects TRBV6-5 to TRBJ2-5; the D gene is possibly TRBD1 (5 bases). Germline loops: CDR1 MNHEY, CDR2 SVGAGI. CDR3 length: 16 residues. V lost 0 bases and J 3 bases, leaving 14 bases between the germline ends. CDR3 sequence (DNA): TGTGCCAGCAGTTACTCCTTTGGTTCAGGGAAAGAGACCCAGTACTTC. It is translated as CASSYSFGSGKETQYF.

The genes are TRBV20-1 and TRBJ1-4; no clear D gene. Germline-derived CDR1 and CDR2 are DFQATT and SNEGSKA (reference sequence). This CDR3 has 15 amino acids. The V gene lost 3 bases and the J gene lost 0 bases, with 11 bases spanning the gap. The CDR3 reads CSASPLTATNEKLFF. CDR3 coding DNA: TGCAGTGCTAGTCCCCTTACCGCAACTAATGAAAAACTGTTTTTT.

The J gene is TRBJ2-5, the V gene TRBV29-1; 8 bases line up with TRBD2. J was trimmed by 11 bases and V by 0 bases; bases with no gene match: 26. This CDR3 has 19 residues. The germline gives CDR1 SQVTM, CDR2 ANQGSEA. As DNA, the CDR3 is TGCAGCGTTGAAGATCCTCATACCGGGACTAGTCCTACCAACAATGAGCAGTACTTC. Protein: CSVEDPHTGTSPTNNEQYF.